This TCR beta chain was recovered during a study of CD8 T cells in Susac syndrome. General observations from the study: The study acknowledged a relatively small number of individuals in its TCR sequencing and HLA analysis.

This CDR3 has 13 residues. J gave up 4 bases and V 8 bases, and 6 bases lay outside the gene matches. The V gene's germline CDR1 is SQVTM and CDR2 ANQGSEA. With random hexamers, roughly 0.45 to 1 ug RNA was reverse transcribed. TCRdb used MiXCR to reprocess the immunoSEQ multiplex PCR reads, holding one entry per CDR3 protein. The top ten hold about 0.09% of the sample, which has 180,000 or so distinct CDR3 sequences, nearly 95% seen once. Sequencing targeted TCR beta in T cells from blood (CD8+ and CD4+). With regard to this clonotype: Antigen specificity is unknown.

The source of this sequence is a human donor with multiple sclerosis. Sequences were obtained from CD4+ T cells from PBMCs. The chain is built from TRBV29-1 and TRBJ2-1; 9 nucleotides agree with TRBD2. In DNA, the CDR3 is TGCAGCTTGACTAGCGGCGAGTACAATGAGCAGTTCTTC. It translates to CSLTSGEYNEQFF.